This entry is about one T cell receptor (beta chain). The target of this receptor is not known. Per-nucleotide qualities are absent, and no much larger clonotype sits a single base away. Library preparation was by the immunoSEQ multiplex PCR assay. Turning to the authors' computational methods: A statistical classification framework was built to diagnose cytomegalovirus status from the catalog of TCR beta chain sequences. TCRdb limited this immuneACCESS table to in-frame rearrangements with V and J called. A share of clones is missing; checked studies link under half to unresolved V genes, and the rest is unexplained. That table supplies the V and J calls and clone size; D and trimming were determined from the DNA. The sample table lists 150,000 to 200,000 clones, approximately 87% of them with a count of one. 5.7% of the sample lies in the top ten. This sample was included in a study of cytomegalovirus exposure and HLA in healthy donors (dated by TCRdb to about 2017). At the level of the whole study: The 666 repertoires of the first cohort and the roughly 120 validation repertoires were produced on the same platform, according to a later analysis. The study aimed to test whether signatures of past pathogen exposure could be identified by cataloging public T cell receptors. Along with the 666-subject first cohort, a separate validation cohort of around 120 different subjects was used. To predict cytomegalovirus infection status, the study combined high-throughput TCR immunosequencing, statistical association of individual TCRs with disease status, and machine learning. Study-wide findings and limitations: The classifier was reported to diagnose cytomegalovirus status with high specificity and sensitivity in both the original and validation cohorts. According to the authors, the approach could potentially be generalized to other disease states and immunological phenotypes. In the study, 150 to 200 TCR beta chains were listed as associated with cytomegalovirus. A few of the identified cytomegalovirus-associated TCR beta chains were confirmed in vitro to be specific for cytomegalovirus antigens. Most TCR sequences were observed very rarely across donors, whereas some public TCRs were present in many individuals. The validation cohort had no HLA typing available for a later analysis, so co-occurrence within that cohort was assessed over all 110 or so repertoires. A later analysis found that TCRs clustered in the first cohort also tended to co-occur in the 120 validation repertoires, with 94% of cluster scores above 0.

Separate from the approximately 670-subject first cohort, the validation cohort of about 130 subjects was the group to which the donors belonged. This receptor was obtained from a woman aged 25 to 39 in good health and CMV-seronegative. The sequencing sample was made of PBMCs.

The DNA sequence is TGCGCCAGCAGCCCCCTACTAGCGGGAGACATGAATGAGCAGTTCTTC. This is translated as CASSPLLAGDMNEQFF. The sequence is built from TRBV4-1 and TRBJ2-1; TRBD2 matches 11 bases in the middle. There are 16 amino acids in the CDR3, from cysteine to phenylalanine inclusive. Just CDR3 DNA is preserved here, 48 bases in frame from base 1. The germline V gene specifies MGHRA as CDR1 and YSYEKL as CDR2. The germline V and J ends show losses of 4 bases and 7 bases respectively, and no gene match explains 9 bases of the junction.